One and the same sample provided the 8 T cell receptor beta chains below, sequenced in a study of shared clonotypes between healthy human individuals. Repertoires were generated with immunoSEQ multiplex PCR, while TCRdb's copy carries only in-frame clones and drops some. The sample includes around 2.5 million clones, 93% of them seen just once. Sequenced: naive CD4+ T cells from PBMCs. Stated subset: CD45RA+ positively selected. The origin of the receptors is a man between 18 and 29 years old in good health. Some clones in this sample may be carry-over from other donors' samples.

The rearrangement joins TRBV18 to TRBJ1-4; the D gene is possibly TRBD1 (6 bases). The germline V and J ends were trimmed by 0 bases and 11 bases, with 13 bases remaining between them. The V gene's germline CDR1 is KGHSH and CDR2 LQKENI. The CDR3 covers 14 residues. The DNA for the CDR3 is TGTGCCAGCTCACCACCGGAAGGGAGGGGGAAACTGTTTTTT. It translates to CASSPPEGRGKLFF.

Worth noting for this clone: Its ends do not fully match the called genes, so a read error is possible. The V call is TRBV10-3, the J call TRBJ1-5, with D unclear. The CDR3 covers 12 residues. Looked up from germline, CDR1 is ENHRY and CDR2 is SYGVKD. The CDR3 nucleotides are TGTGCCATCAGTGACCCGAAAGGGCCGGAGGTTTTT. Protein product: CAISDPKGPEVF.

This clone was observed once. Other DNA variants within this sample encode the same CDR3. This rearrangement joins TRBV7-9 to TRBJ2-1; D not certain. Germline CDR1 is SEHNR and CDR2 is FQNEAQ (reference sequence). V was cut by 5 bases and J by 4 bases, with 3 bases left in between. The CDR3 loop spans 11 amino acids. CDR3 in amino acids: CASSVYNEQFF. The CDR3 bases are TGTGCCAGCAGCGTATACAATGAGCAGTTCTTC.

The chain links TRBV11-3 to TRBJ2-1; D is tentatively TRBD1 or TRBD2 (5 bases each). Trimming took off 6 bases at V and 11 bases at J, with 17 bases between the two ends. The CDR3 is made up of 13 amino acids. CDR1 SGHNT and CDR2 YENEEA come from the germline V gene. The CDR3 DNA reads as TGTGCCAGCAGTCAGGACTGGGGGAAGAAGCAGTTCTTC. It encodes CASSQDWGKKQFF.

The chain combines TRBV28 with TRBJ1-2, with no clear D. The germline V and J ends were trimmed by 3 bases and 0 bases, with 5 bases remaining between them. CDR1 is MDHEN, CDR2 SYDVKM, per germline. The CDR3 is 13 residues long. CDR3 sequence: CASSFPPNYGYTF. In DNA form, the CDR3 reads TGTGCCAGCAGTTTCCCGCCTAACTATGGCTACACCTTC.

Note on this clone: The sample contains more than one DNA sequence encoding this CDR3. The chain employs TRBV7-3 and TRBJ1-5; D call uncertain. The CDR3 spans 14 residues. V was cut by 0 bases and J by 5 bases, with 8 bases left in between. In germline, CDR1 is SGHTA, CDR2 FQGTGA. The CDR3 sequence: CASSLTGGDQPQHF. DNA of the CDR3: TGTGCCAGCAGCTTAACAGGTGGCGATCAGCCCCAGCATTTT.

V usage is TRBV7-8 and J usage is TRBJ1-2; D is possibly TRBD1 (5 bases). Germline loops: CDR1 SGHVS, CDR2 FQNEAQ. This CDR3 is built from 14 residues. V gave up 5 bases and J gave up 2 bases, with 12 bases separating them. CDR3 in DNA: TGTGCCAGCAGCCCACGCGACAGAAACTATGGCTACACCTTC. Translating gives CASSPRDRNYGYTF.

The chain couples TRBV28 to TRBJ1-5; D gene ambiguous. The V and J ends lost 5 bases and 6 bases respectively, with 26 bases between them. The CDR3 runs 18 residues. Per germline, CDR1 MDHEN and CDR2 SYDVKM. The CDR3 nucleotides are TGTGCCAGCAGTCTCTCCCCGGTTGCTTCCTTCGGTAGTCAGCCCCAGCATTTT. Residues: CASSLSPVASFGSQPQHF.